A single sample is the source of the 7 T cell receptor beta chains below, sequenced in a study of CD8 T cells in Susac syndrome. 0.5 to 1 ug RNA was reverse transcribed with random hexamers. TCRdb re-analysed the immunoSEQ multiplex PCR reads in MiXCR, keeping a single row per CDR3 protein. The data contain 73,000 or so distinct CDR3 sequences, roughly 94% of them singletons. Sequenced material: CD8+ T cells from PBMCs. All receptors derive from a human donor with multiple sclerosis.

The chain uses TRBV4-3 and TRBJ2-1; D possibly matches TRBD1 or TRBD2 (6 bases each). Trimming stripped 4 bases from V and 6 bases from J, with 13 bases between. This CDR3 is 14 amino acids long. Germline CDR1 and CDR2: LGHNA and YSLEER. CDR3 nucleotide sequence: TGCGCCAGCAGCCTAGCACAGGGAGGCAATGAGCAGTTCTTC. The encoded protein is CASSLAQGGNEQFF.

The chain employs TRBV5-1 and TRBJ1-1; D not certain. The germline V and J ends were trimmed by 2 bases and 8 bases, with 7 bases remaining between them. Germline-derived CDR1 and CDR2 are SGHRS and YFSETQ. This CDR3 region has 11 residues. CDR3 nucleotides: TGCGCCAGCAGCTTTGGTGTGGAAGCTTTCTTT. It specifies CASSFGVEAFF.

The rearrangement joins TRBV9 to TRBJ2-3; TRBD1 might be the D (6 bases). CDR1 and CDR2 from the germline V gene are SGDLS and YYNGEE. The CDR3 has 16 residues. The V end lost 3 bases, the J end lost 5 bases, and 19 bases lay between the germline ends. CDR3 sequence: CASSGWGSRGIDTQYF. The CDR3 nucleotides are TGTGCCAGCAGCGGGTGGGGTAGCAGGGGTATAGATACGCAGTATTTT.

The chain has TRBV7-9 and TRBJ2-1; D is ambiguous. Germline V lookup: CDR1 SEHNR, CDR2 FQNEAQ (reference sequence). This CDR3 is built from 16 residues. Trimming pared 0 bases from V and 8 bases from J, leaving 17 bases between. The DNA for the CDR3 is TGTGCCAGCAGCTTAGCGTTTATCACGGCTCGGGATGAGCAGTTCTTC. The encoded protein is CASSLAFITARDEQFF.

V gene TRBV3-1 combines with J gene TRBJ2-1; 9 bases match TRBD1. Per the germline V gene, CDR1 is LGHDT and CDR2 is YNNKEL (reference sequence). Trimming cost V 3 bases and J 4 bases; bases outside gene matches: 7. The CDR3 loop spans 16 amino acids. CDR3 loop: CASSQNRGPKYNEQFF. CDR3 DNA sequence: TGTGCCAGCAGCCAGAACAGGGGGCCGAAGTACAATGAGCAGTTCTTC.

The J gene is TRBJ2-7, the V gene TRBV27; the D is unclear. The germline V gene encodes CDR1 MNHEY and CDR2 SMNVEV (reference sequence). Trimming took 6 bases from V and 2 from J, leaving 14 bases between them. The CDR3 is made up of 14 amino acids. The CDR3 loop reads CASSHYSMAYEQYF. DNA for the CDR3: TGTGCCAGCAGCCATTACTCGATGGCCTACGAGCAGTACTTC.

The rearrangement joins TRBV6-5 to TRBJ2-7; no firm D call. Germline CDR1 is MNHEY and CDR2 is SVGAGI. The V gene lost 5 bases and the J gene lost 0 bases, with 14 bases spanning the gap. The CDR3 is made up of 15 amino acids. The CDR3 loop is CASSDKGGDSYEQYF. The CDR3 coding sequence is TGTGCCAGCAGTGACAAGGGCGGTGACTCCTACGAGCAGTACTTC.